This T cell receptor (beta chain) is from a study of blood T cell repertoires in COVID-19. V lost 4 bases, J lost 14 bases, and 12 bases lay in between. The CDR3 covers 12 residues. Germline V gives CDR1 PRHDT, CDR2 FYEKMQ (reference sequence). Profiled with immunoSEQ multiplex PCR; TCRdb holds only in-frame clones, not every one. The sample shows about 150,000 clones, about nine tenths of them seen only once. The J gene is TRBJ1-6, the V gene TRBV13; possibly TRBD1 for D (6 bases). The sequence was collected from a woman aged 55 to 70 with active or convalescent COVID-19. Sequencing was done on a sample of peripheral blood. CDR3 amino acids: CASSYRVPTLHF. The CDR3, as DNA: TGTGCCAGCAGCTACAGGGTCCCCACCCTCCACTTT. Supplemented by reference TRBV13 and TRBJ1-6, the full variable domain reads AAGVIQSPRHLIKEKRETATLKCYPIPRHDTVYWYQQGPGQDPQFLISFYEKMQSDKGSIPDRFSAQQFSDYHSELNMSSLELGDSALYFCASSYRVPTLHFGNGTRLTVT.